Shown below are 4 T cell receptor beta chains from a single sample sequenced in a study of blood T cell repertoires in COVID-19. The protocol was immunoSEQ multiplex PCR, while the TCRdb copy is restricted to in-frame clones and leaves out a portion. The sample contains 150,000 to 200,000 clones, around 80% of which appear only once. Input material: PBMCs or T cells enriched from blood (not recorded which). Receptors originate from a man in his sixties or seventies who had been exposed to COVID-19.

This sequence joins TRBV3-1 (or the pseudogene TRBV3-2) and TRBJ1-1; D possibly corresponds to TRBD1 (6 bases). V shed 5 bases and J shed 5 bases, with 15 bases lying between them. The CDR3 has 14 amino acids. Germline CDR1 LGHDT, CDR2 YNNKEL (reference sequence). The CDR3 loop is CASSGRDMGTEAFF. The CDR3 coding sequence is TGTGCCAGCAGCGGCCGGGACATGGGGACTGAAGCTTTCTTT.

This clone was detected only once. The chain links TRBV24-1 to TRBJ2-6, with D tentatively TRBD1 (6 bases). The V gene lost 4 bases and the J gene lost 2 bases, with 20 bases spanning the gap. This CDR3 is 19 amino acids long. Germline loops: CDR1 KGHDR, CDR2 SFDVKD. The CDR3 loop reads CATSEGLHLGGAGANVLTF. The CDR3 coding sequence is TGTGCCACCAGTGAAGGTTTGCATTTAGGGGGAGCTGGGGCCAACGTCCTGACTTTC.

The CDR3 sequence is CASSRKGTEAFF. DNA for the CDR3: TGTGCCAGCAGCCGTAAGGGGACTGAAGCTTTCTTT. V usage is TRBV3-1 (or the pseudogene TRBV3-2) and J usage is TRBJ1-1; D might be TRBD1 (5 bases). The CDR3 contains 12 residues. CDR1 is LGHDT, CDR2 YNNKEL, per germline (reference sequence). The V and J ends lost 4 bases and 5 bases respectively, with 8 bases between them.

This rearrangement joins TRBV18 to TRBJ1-5; D is unclear. Trimming took off 3 bases at V and 4 bases at J, with 13 bases between the two ends. This CDR3 is built from 15 residues. Per the germline V gene, CDR1 is KGHSH and CDR2 is LQKENI. The CDR3 nucleotides read TGTGCCAGCTCACCTCTCCCTGGTACTAATCAGCCCCAGCATTTT. Translation gives CASSPLPGTNQPQHF.